One sample yielded the 6 T cell receptor beta chains listed below, sequenced in a study of OX40 agonist ivuxolimab in advanced cancers. TCRdb's copy holds only in-frame clones and misses some; the assay was immunoSEQ multiplex PCR. The table has almost 50,000 clones, roughly nine tenths seen once. The material sequenced was CD4+ or CD8+ T cells sorted from blood, taken in a trial of the OX40 agonist ivuxolimab. The receptors derive from an adult with an advanced solid tumor such as melanoma, head and neck, liver or kidney cancer.

A few counts support this clone. At one of its ends the junction is not consistent with the germline gene, which may arise from a read error. This chain links TRBV6-7 with TRBJ2-4, with TRBD2 identical over 11 bases. TRBV6-7 is an ORF, and what it does is uncertain. The CDR3 sequence is 11 residues long. CDR3 loop: CASSASGGLGF. For the CDR3, the DNA is TGTGCCAGCAGCGCTAGCGGGGGGCTAGGGTTC.

This chain uses TRBV9 with TRBJ2-2; 8 positions agree with TRBD2. From germline, CDR1 is SGDLS and CDR2 YYNGEE. The CDR3 is 17 amino acids. Trimming cost V 4 bases and J 1 base; bases outside gene matches: 9. The CDR3 here is CASSRLSAGGNTGELFF. The DNA of the CDR3 is TGTGCCAGCAGCCGCCTTAGCGCGGGAGGGAACACCGGGGAGCTGTTTTTT.

This chain uses TRBV6-1 with TRBJ1-3; D not certain. The CDR3 sequence is 11 residues long. Trimming shortened V by 5 bases and J by 4 bases, and 3 bases separated the two germline ends. Germline V CDR1 and CDR2: MNHNS, SASEGT. The CDR3 coding sequence is TGTGCCAGCAGTCAGGGAAACACCATATATTTT. It translates to CASSQGNTIYF.

This rearrangement joins TRBV2 to TRBJ1-4; TRBD1 is a possible D gene (6 bases). Germline V gene sequence: CDR1 SNHLY, CDR2 FYNNEI. V gave up 7 bases and J gave up 12 bases, with 18 bases separating them. This CDR3 contains 13 residues. The CDR3 DNA reads TGTGCCAGCACGACAGGCCCCTATGGGGAACTGTTTTTT. Translation gives CASTTGPYGELFF.

The genes are TRBV28 and TRBJ1-3; TRBD1 might be the D (5 bases). Germline CDR1 is MDHEN and CDR2 is SYDVKM. Trimming left V 5 bases short and J 4 bases short, with 18 bases between. The CDR3 consists of 16 residues. CDR3 bases: TGTGCCAGCAGTCGACCGGGACTCCTAGTGGGAAACACCATATATTTT. This encodes CASSRPGLLVGNTIYF.

The J gene is TRBJ2-7, the V gene TRBV6-6; TRBD2 agrees at 8 bases. V shed 5 bases and J 2 bases; nucleotides not matched to a gene: 5. Germline V gene lookup returns CDR1 MNHNY and CDR2 SVGAGI (reference sequence). The CDR3 is 14 residues long. CDR3: CASSLSGITYEQYF. The CDR3 DNA is TGTGCCAGCAGTCTTAGCGGGATTACCTACGAGCAGTACTTC.